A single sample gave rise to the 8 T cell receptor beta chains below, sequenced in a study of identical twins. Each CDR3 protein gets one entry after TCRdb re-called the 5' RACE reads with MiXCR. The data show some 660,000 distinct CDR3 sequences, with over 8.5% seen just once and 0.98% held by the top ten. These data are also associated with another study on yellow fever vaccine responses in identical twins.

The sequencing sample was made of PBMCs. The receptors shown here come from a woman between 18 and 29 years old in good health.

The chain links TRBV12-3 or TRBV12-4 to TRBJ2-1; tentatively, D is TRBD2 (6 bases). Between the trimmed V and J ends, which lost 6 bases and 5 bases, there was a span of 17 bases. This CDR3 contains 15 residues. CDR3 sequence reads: CASRPRPGDNNEQFF. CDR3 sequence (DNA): TGTGCCAGCAGGCCCCGCCCGGGAGATAACAATGAGCAGTTCTTC.

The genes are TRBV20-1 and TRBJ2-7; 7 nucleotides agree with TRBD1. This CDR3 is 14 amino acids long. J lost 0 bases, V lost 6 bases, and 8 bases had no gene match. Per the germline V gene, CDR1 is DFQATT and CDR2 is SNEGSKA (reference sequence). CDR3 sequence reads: CSATDRAYSYEQYF. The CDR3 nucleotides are TGCAGTGCAACCGACAGGGCCTACTCCTACGAGCAGTACTTC.

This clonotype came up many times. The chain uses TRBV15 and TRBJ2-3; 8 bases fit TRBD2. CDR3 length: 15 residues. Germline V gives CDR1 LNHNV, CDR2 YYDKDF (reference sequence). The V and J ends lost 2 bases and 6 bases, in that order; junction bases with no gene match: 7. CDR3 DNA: TGTGCCACCAGCAGAACTAGCGGACCTGGGGATACGCAGTATTTT. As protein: CATSRTSGPGDTQYF.

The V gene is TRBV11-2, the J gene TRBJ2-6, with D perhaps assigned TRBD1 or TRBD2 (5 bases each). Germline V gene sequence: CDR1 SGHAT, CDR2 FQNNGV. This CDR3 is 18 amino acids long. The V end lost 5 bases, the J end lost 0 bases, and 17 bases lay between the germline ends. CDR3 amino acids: CASSRNGAGSSGANVLTF. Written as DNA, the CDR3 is TGTGCCAGCAGCAGGAACGGGGCAGGGAGCTCTGGGGCCAACGTCCTGACTTTC.

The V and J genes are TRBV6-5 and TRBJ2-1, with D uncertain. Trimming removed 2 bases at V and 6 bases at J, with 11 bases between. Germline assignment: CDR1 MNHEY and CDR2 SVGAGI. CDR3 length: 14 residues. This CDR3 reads CASSYSSALNEQFF. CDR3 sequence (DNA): TGTGCCAGCAGTTACAGTTCGGCCCTCAATGAGCAGTTCTTC.

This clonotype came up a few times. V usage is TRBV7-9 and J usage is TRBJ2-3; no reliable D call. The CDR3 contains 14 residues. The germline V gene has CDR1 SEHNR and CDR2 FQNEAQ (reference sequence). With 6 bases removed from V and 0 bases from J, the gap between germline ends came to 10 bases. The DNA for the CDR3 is TGTGCCAGCAGGCCTCGCGGTAGCACAGATACGCAGTATTTT. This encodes CASRPRGSTDTQYF.

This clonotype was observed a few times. CDR3 bases: TGTGCCAGCAGTTTTCCGGGACTAGCGGGGCCCTCTAGCACAGATACGCAGTATTTT. Its translation is CASSFPGLAGPSSTDTQYF. V usage is TRBV12-3 or TRBV12-4 and J usage is TRBJ2-3; 13 positions match TRBD2. The CDR3 sequence is 19 residues long. V dropped 3 bases and J dropped 0; count of bases not matched to a gene: 9.

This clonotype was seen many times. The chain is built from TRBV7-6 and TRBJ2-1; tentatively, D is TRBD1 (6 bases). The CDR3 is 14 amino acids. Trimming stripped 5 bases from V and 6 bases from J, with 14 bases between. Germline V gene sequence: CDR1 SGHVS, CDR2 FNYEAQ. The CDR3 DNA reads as TGTGCCAGCAGCAGCACAGGGTTGAGCAATGAGCAGTTCTTC. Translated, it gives CASSSTGLSNEQFF.